This TCR beta chain was sequenced for a study of blood T cells in healthy people across ages. Whole-study results and caveats: Researchers deemed the diversity estimates from one million T cells underestimates.

Combining a sample-barcoded 5' primer with a J-beta primer mix, a second PCR ran for about 7 to 11 cycles. A 12-random-nucleotide template-switch adaptor tagged each cDNA molecule. TCRdb processed the 5' RACE reads anew with MiXCR; each CDR3 protein has one entry. The sample lists almost 1 million distinct CDR3 sequences, roughly 51% occurring once. As concerns this clonotype: Its antigen is unidentified. The junction and the germline gene differ at one end; a read error may be behind it.

The source material was blood. This TCR was sampled from a woman in her sixties in good health.

The CDR3 nucleotides read TGTGCCAGCGGTTTGGACACCGGGGAGCTGTTTTTT. It yields the protein CASGLDTGELFF. V gene TRBV12-3 or TRBV12-4 combines with J gene TRBJ2-2; D call uncertain. The CDR3 is 12 residues long.